The next 10 T cell receptor beta chains were all read from a single sample in a study of blood T cells in healthy people across ages. The authors ran a second PCR of 7 to 11 cycles using a sample-barcoded 5' primer and a J-beta primer mix. TCRdb passed the 5' RACE reads through MiXCR, listing each CDR3 protein once. This table has hundreds of thousands of distinct CDR3 sequences, roughly 25% appearing once. These data were also reused for a study on T cells of mothers and their children.

Sequencing was performed on blood. These receptors were collected from a boy aged 5 to 17 in good health.

This clonotype was found once. The chain joins TRBV7-9 to TRBJ1-2; D is ambiguous. V shed 6 bases and J shed 4 bases, with 18 bases lying between them. The CDR3 is 15 amino acids. CDR1 and CDR2 from the germline V gene are SEHNR and FQNEAQ (reference sequence). In DNA, the CDR3 is TGTGCCAGCAGTCCGAAGGGTGGCTCGGTCTATGGCTACACCTTC. It specifies CASSPKGGSVYGYTF. The full variable domain, with the rest looked up from reference TRBV7-9 and TRBJ1-2, is DTGVSQNPRHKITKRGQNVTFRCDPISEHNRLYWYRQTLGQGPEFLTYFQNEAQLEKSRLLSDRFSAERPKGSFSTLEIQRTEQGDSAMYLCASSPKGGSVYGYTFGSGTRLTVV.

The chain is built from TRBV10-3 and TRBJ2-2; 9 bases map to TRBD2. Unmatched junction bases numbered 8, after V lost 2 bases and J lost 1 base. The CDR3 sequence is 18 residues long. The germline V gene has CDR1 ENHRY and CDR2 SYGVKD. CDR3 coding DNA: TGTGCCATCAGTGAGACCAACCTAGCGGGAAAGAACACCGGGGAGCTGTTTTTT. Protein: CAISETNLAGKNTGELFF.

This clonotype was seen only a few times. For the CDR3, the DNA is TGTGCCAGCAGTATGCGGGACTACGCAGGAGGGACCCAGTACTTC. As protein: CASSMRDYAGGTQYF. The chain combines TRBV6-2 or TRBV6-3 with TRBJ2-5, with TRBD2 matching 7 bases. The J segment lost 7 bases and the V segment lost 5 bases, leaving 13 bases of the junction unmatched. CDR3 length: 15 residues. Per the germline V gene, CDR1 is MNHEY and CDR2 is SVGEGT.

The chain couples TRBV13 to TRBJ2-1, with 7 bases that match TRBD2. V was pared by 5 bases and J by 1 base, with 14 bases of the junction left unmatched. CDR3 size: 18 residues. From germline, CDR1 is PRHDT and CDR2 FYEKMQ (reference sequence). CDR3 sequence: CASSARDYLYSSYNEQFF. As DNA, the CDR3 is TGTGCCAGCAGCGCCCGGGACTACCTTTATTCTTCCTACAATGAGCAGTTCTTC.

The chain employs TRBV12-3 or TRBV12-4 and TRBJ1-6; a weak D match, TRBD1 (6 bases). V lost 5 bases to trimming and J lost 10 bases, with 15 bases between them. The CDR3 length is 14 residues. CDR3 nucleotides: TGTGCCAGCAGTCCACAGGGTGTTGGCTCACCCCTCCACTTT. Protein: CASSPQGVGSPLHF.

The V gene is TRBV12-3 or TRBV12-4, the J gene TRBJ1-2; no clear D. The CDR3 runs to 13 residues. Trimming removed 2 bases at V and 0 bases at J, with 4 bases between. Here the CDR3 DNA reads TGTGCCAGCAGTTTAAAAGCTAACTATGGCTACACCTTC. Translation: CASSLKANYGYTF.

V is TRBV12-3 or TRBV12-4 and J is TRBJ2-5, with D perhaps matching TRBD2 (6 bases). V was shortened by 5 bases and J by 3 bases, with 13 bases between the two germline ends. The CDR3 runs 14 residues. This CDR3 reads CASSPATGEETQYF. Here the CDR3 DNA reads TGTGCCAGCAGTCCTGCGACGGGAGAAGAGACCCAGTACTTC.

V usage is TRBV6-6 and J usage is TRBJ1-2; no clear D gene. This CDR3 contains 13 residues. Trimming took 2 bases from V and 5 from J, leaving 9 bases between them. The germline gives CDR1 MNHNY, CDR2 SVGAGI (reference sequence). The CDR3 sequence: CASSYLPDYGYTF. CDR3 sequence (DNA): TGTGCCAGCAGTTACCTACCGGATTATGGCTACACCTTC.

The sample holds a few counts of this clonotype. This chain connects TRBV5-6 to TRBJ2-3, with a tentative D call TRBD1 (6 bases). Germline V gives CDR1 SGHDT, CDR2 YYEEEE. The CDR3 contains 16 residues. Trimming cost V 2 bases and J 5 bases, with 18 bases left between them. This CDR3 reads CASSLGFQGQGDTQYF. The DNA of the CDR3 is TGTGCCAGCAGCTTAGGTTTCCAGGGGCAGGGAGATACGCAGTATTTT.

The CDR3 is CAIRGRKPTGAPYEQYF. CDR3 coding DNA: TGTGCCATCAGGGGCCGTAAACCGACAGGGGCCCCCTACGAGCAGTACTTC. This chain joins TRBV10-3 and TRBJ2-7; 8 bases agree with TRBD1. The CDR3 is 17 residues long. The J segment lost 2 bases and the V segment lost 6 bases, leaving 15 bases of the junction unmatched. Per germline, CDR1 ENHRY and CDR2 SYGVKD.